The 5 T cell receptor beta chains given below trace back to one sample, sequenced in a study of blood T cell repertoires in COVID-19. Generated by immunoSEQ multiplex PCR, the TCRdb table keeps only in-frame clones and is missing some. The sample lists just under 350,000 clones, about 90% seen once, with roughly 3.4% in the top ten. Material: peripheral blood. The receptor set was obtained from a woman aged 18-29 years who had recovered from COVID-19.

V usage is TRBV7-9 and J usage is TRBJ2-1; D remains unclear. Deletions cut 5 bases from V and 0 bases from J, with 5 bases between. Germline loops: CDR1 SEHNR, CDR2 FQNEAQ (reference sequence). The CDR3 spans 13 residues. In nucleotides, the CDR3 is TGTGCCAGCAGCATTAGCTCCTACAATGAGCAGTTCTTC. Translation gives CASSISSYNEQFF.

This chain connects TRBV9 to TRBJ2-1; 9 bases map to TRBD1. The CDR3 covers 16 residues. Unmatched junction bases numbered 8, after V lost 7 bases and J lost 0 bases. The germline gives CDR1 SGDLS, CDR2 YYNGEE. CDR3 in DNA: TGTGCCAGCGGAACAGGGGGCAAAATCTCCTACAATGAGCAGTTCTTC. Translated: CASGTGGKISYNEQFF.

This clone came up once. This chain connects TRBV5-5 to TRBJ2-7; 7 bases map to TRBD2. Per germline, CDR1 SGHKS and CDR2 YYEKEE (reference sequence). V lost 1 base, J lost 3 bases, and 4 bases stayed unmatched. The CDR3 totals 14 residues. CDR3 bases: TGTGCCAGCAGCTTGTTTCCTAGCGGCTACGAGCAGTACGTC. Protein: CASSLFPSGYEQYV.

Here the CDR3 DNA reads TGTGCCAGCAGGACAGGGACAAACATTCAGTACTTC. It codes for CASRTGTNIQYF. The genes are TRBV27 and TRBJ2-4, with 7 positions matching TRBD1. The junction had 2 bases not matched to a gene; V was cut back by 6 bases and J by 6 bases. Germline V gene lookup returns CDR1 MNHEY and CDR2 SMNVEV (reference sequence). This CDR3 is 12 amino acids long.

The chain is built from TRBV5-1 and TRBJ2-1; 13 nucleotides line up with TRBD2. V shed 3 bases, J shed 0 bases, and the junction held 3 bases outside the gene matches. Germline-derived CDR1 and CDR2 are SGHRS and YFSETQ. The CDR3 spans 17 residues. The CDR3: CASSWGLAGTSYNEQFF. The CDR3 bases are TGCGCCAGCAGCTGGGGACTAGCGGGAACCTCCTACAATGAGCAGTTCTTC.